The TCR beta chain under discussion was sequenced for a study of cytomegalovirus exposure and HLA in healthy donors. Study-level points and caveats: Association of a missense DCLRE1C variant with TCR beta V- and J-gene trimming was reported in a later analysis.

Healthy bone marrow donors made up the cohort. 60 Vbeta and 13 Jbeta primers were used in PCR. Clones were read by immunoSEQ multiplex PCR, and TCRdb kept only the in-frame ones, dropping some. The table shows 100,000 to 150,000 clones, with about four fifths occurring only once. Of note for this clone: Its matching antigen is unknown.

The CDR3 is 12 residues long. Trimming removed 3 bases from V and 12 bases from J, with 12 bases in between. Germline-derived CDR1 and CDR2 are MDHEN and SYDVKM. The receptor was isolated from a man younger than 40 in good health and CMV-seronegative. Specimen: PBMCs. The chain uses TRBV28 and TRBJ2-1, with D uncertain. The CDR3 reads CASSFSRQRQFF. The CDR3, as DNA: TGTGCCAGCAGTTTCTCTCGACAAAGGCAGTTCTTC.